This paragraph covers one T cell receptor (beta chain) sequence. Its antigen is as yet unknown. 13 Jbeta primers and 60 Vbeta primers were used for the PCR. Sequencing was performed with immunoSEQ multiplex PCR; in TCRdb, only in-frame clones are kept and a portion is missing. The table has 85,000 to 95,000 clones, 6.5% to 8% seen once; the top ten hold approximately 2.5%. This CDR3 spans 17 amino acids. Per germline, CDR1 MNHNS and CDR2 SASEGT. J lost 5 bases, V lost 2 bases, and 14 bases had no gene match. Participants comprised healthy donors of bone marrow. These data originate in a study of cytomegalovirus exposure and HLA in healthy donors. General study findings and limits: For most TCR beta V segments, an earlier analysis put the productive rate at about 87% or about 30% of the time. For cytomegalovirus status, the classifier reportedly gave diagnoses with high specificity and sensitivity.

This sequence originates from a man aged 50-60 years in good health and CMV-seronegative. Sequenced: PBMCs. The chain carries TRBV6-1 and TRBJ1-2, with 7 nucleotides matching TRBD1. The CDR3 nucleotides read TGTGCCAGCAGTGAATGGGCCCACGGGACAGCTGATTATGGCTACACCTTC. Amino acid sequence: CASSEWAHGTADYGYTF.